Listed below are T cell receptor beta chains from one sample, sequenced in a study of T cell responses to AZD1222 COVID-19 vaccine. Clones were sequenced by immunoSEQ multiplex PCR, and TCRdb holds only the in-frame ones, with some missing. The sample has roughly 150,000 clones, more than 85% seen once. The sequenced sample was peripheral blood, obtained on day 0 of AZD1222 vaccination. These receptors were obtained from an adult in good health. Both conserved end residues are part of each CDR3.

v_call,j_call,cdr3_aa
TRBV28,TRBJ2-7,CASSSGASYEQYF
TRBV12-5,TRBJ2-7,CASGFQGAYEQYF
TRBV21-1,TRBJ2-1,CASSSQGGSGHNEQFF
TRBV27,TRBJ2-1,CASSRDTYNEQFF
TRBV6-5,TRBJ2-1,CASSPGPSMGEQFF
TRBV19,TRBJ2-5,CASRSGGRETQYF
TRBV6-5,TRBJ2-7,CASSLTTDRVDQYF
TRBV2,TRBJ1-6,CASTQGARDSPLHF
TRBV5-1,TRBJ2-1,CASSQGTLLGEQFF
TRBV3-1/TRBV3-2,TRBJ2-2,CASSQRSPTGELFF
TRBV10-2,TRBJ1-5,CASSEGLNQPQHF
TRBV6-2/TRBV6-3,TRBJ2-7,CASSYLGTGMWEQYF
TRBV10-3,TRBJ2-7,CATGLAASYEQYF
TRBV6-4,TRBJ2-1,CASSVEGGVNNEQFF
TRBV7-2,TRBJ2-1,CASSFRDPSYNEQFF
TRBV6-1,TRBJ2-7,CASSEREVSYEQYF
TRBV9,TRBJ1-3,CASSGGVGNTIYF
TRBV9,TRBJ2-7,CASSPGGAGEQYF
TRBV3-1/TRBV3-2,TRBJ2-7,CASSQDPRNRTYEQYF
TRBV10-2,TRBJ2-1,CASSEPTSGRANEQFF
TRBV23-1,TRBJ1-2,CASSRSGADRGRCGYTF
TRBV7-2,TRBJ2-1,CASSPRAQRSAYNEQFF
TRBV6-4,TRBJ2-2,CASSPVSGRNTGELFF
TRBV12-3/TRBV12-4,TRBJ1-5,CASSLSGNQPQHF
TRBV12-3/TRBV12-4,TRBJ2-7,CASSFKVAYEQYF
TRBV5-6,TRBJ2-7,CASNRGGEQYF
TRBV27,TRBJ2-5,CASSLWGTGQETQYF
TRBV19,TRBJ1-1,CASSSPTAGRMAEAFF
TRBV9,TRBJ2-7,CASSENWDPSYEQYF
TRBV10-1,TRBJ2-5,CASRKGLQETQYF
TRBV6-1,TRBJ1-1,CASSDMGGWNTEAFF
TRBV7-9,TRBJ1-2,CANAPVVTNYGYTF
TRBV5-1,TRBJ1-1,CASEGQGGGAFF
TRBV2,TRBJ1-1,CASSEMSRRATEAFF
TRBV5-1,TRBJ1-5,CASSLGGVSNQPQHF
TRBV7-6,TRBJ2-3,CASSSRLSGYSTDTQYF
TRBV27,TRBJ2-7,CASSWASGSYEQYF
TRBV5-4,TRBJ2-5,CASSLRIAAQETQYF
TRBV19,TRBJ2-1,CASSPILAGYNEQFF
TRBV2,TRBJ1-1,CASKRTGATEAFF
TRBV5-1,TRBJ1-6,CASSLGPNSPLHF
TRBV2,TRBJ2-2,CASTPGRNTGELFF
TRBV28,TRBJ1-5,CASSPHQGAGNQPQHF
TRBV30,TRBJ1-4,CAWTLGGEKLFF
TRBV3-1/TRBV3-2,TRBJ2-7,CASSRLAVSYEQYF
TRBV7-2,TRBJ2-1,CASSFPGLAVNEQFF
TRBV5-1,TRBJ2-3,CASSLDGILSDTQYF
TRBV28,TRBJ2-5,CASSSRKAGGTETQYF
TRBV12-5,TRBJ1-2,CASGLVKSNGYTF
TRBV6-5,TRBJ1-3,CASSRDLRDTIYF
TRBV27,TRBJ2-7,CASSYGTPTTYEQYF
TRBV5-8,TRBJ2-2,CASSLLTGGSGELFF
TRBV5-4,TRBJ1-3,CASSGGQGGGTIYF
TRBV3-1/TRBV3-2,TRBJ1-1,CASSQDRGTGGVVAFF
TRBV19,TRBJ2-1,CASSMVSGRAWDEQFF
TRBV5-4,TRBJ1-2,CASSTGGEFYGYTF
TRBV19,TRBJ1-3,CASSIVGGGVSGNTIYF